The 25 T cell receptor beta chains reported below all come from one sample, sequenced in a study of PD-1 blockade in classical Hodgkin lymphoma. Documented time point: cycle 4 day 1 (C4D1), after 6 weeks of nivolumab. Relapses following autologous stem cell transplantation were seen in all patients, with brentuximab vedotin exposure varying. Measured with immunoSEQ multiplex PCR; TCRdb has only the in-frame clones, and not every one. The sample has about 64,000 clones, 91% seen once. The sample in question was peripheral blood mononuclear cells (PBMCs), obtained before the fourth cycle of nivolumab. Receptors were obtained from a human donor with classical Hodgkin lymphoma.

This clone was observed a few times. The CDR3 here is CATIGTDDSNQPQHF. CDR3 coding DNA: TGTGCCACCATAGGGACAGATGATAGCAATCAGCCCCAGCATTTT. The chain employs TRBV6-6 and TRBJ1-5; 7 bases are a match to TRBD1. The J segment lost 0 bases and the V segment lost 10 bases, leaving 9 bases of the junction unmatched. CDR1 is MNHNY and CDR2 is SVGAGI in the germline V gene (reference sequence). The CDR3 contains 15 residues.

The chain uses TRBV13 and TRBJ1-4; no clear D. The CDR3 spans 14 residues. Germline lookup yields CDR1 PRHDT and CDR2 FYEKMQ (reference sequence). The germline V and J ends were trimmed by 1 base and 12 bases, with 15 bases remaining between them. The CDR3 spells CASSLAGPFSELFF. The CDR3 DNA follows: TGTGCCAGCAGCTTAGCCGGTCCGTTCTCGGAACTGTTTTTT.

The chain couples TRBV5-1 to TRBJ2-4, with D perhaps matching TRBD2 (7 bases). V shed 1 base and J shed 0 bases, with 11 bases lying between them. The CDR3 runs to 16 residues. Germline CDR1 is SGHRS and CDR2 is YFSETQ. CDR3 in DNA: TGCGCCAGCAGCTTGTCGGGGGGCCTAGCCAAAAACATTCAGTACTTC. Protein product: CASSLSGGLAKNIQYF. The variable domain in full, with the rest retrieved from reference TRBV5-1 and TRBJ2-4, is KAGVTQTPRYLIKTRGQQVTLSCSPISGHRSVSWYQQTPGQGLQFLFEYFSETQRNKGNFPGRFSGRQFSNSRSEMNVSTLELGDSALYLCASSLSGGLAKNIQYFGAGTRLSVL.

The genes are TRBV6-5 and TRBJ2-7, with D maybe TRBD2 (5 bases). V was clipped by 0 bases and J by 6 bases, with 9 bases between them. This CDR3 contains 13 residues. Germline V gives CDR1 MNHEY, CDR2 SVGAGI. CDR3: CASSYSNGLEQYF. CDR3 nucleotides: TGTGCCAGCAGTTACTCTAACGGACTCGAGCAGTACTTC.

The chain joins TRBV2 to TRBJ1-3; TRBD1 aligns across 9 bases. The V gene end was trimmed by 6 bases and the J gene end by 7 bases; junction bases not matched to a gene: 10. From germline, CDR1 is SNHLY and CDR2 FYNNEI. The CDR3 totals 15 residues. CDR3 protein: CASRLGTGHANTIYF. The CDR3 nucleotides are TGTGCCAGCAGACTCGGGACAGGGCATGCTAACACCATATATTTT.

The chain couples TRBV19 to TRBJ1-2, with D tentatively TRBD1 (6 bases). CDR3 length: 14 amino acids. Trimming left V 5 bases short and J 6 bases short, with 16 bases between. CDR1 and CDR2 (germline): LNHDA, SQIVND (reference sequence). The CDR3 sequence: CASSVWGAGDGYTF. In nucleotides, the CDR3 is TGTGCCAGTAGTGTATGGGGGGCAGGGGATGGCTACACCTTC. The variable domain in full, with the rest retrieved from reference TRBV19 and TRBJ1-2, is DGGITQSPKYLFRKEGQNVTLSCEQNLNHDAMYWYRQDPGQGLRLIYYSQIVNDFQKGDIAEGYSVSREKKESFPLTVTSAQKNPTAFYLCASSVWGAGDGYTFGSGTRLTVV.

This rearrangement joins TRBV7-8 to TRBJ1-1; D call uncertain. The CDR3 is made up of 12 amino acids. V was shortened by 2 bases and J by 7 bases, with 8 bases between the two germline ends. From germline, CDR1 is SGHVS and CDR2 FQNEAQ. The DNA for the CDR3 is TGTGCCAGCAGCTTATATGGGATTGAAGCTTTCTTT. It is translated as CASSLYGIEAFF.

V gene TRBV4-2 combines with J gene TRBJ2-3; tentative D call: TRBD1 (6 bases). The germline CDR1 and CDR2 sequences are LGHNA and YNFKEQ. V gave up 4 bases and J gave up 2 bases, with 10 bases separating them. The CDR3 runs to 14 residues. CDR3 sequence reads: CASSPRDNTDTQYF. In DNA form, the CDR3 reads TGTGCCAGCAGCCCAAGGGACAACACAGATACGCAGTATTTT.

This chain links TRBV18 with TRBJ1-5, with D tentatively TRBD1 (5 bases). Germline CDR1 is KGHSH and CDR2 is LQKENI. Trimming removed 5 bases at V and 3 bases at J, with 20 bases between. The CDR3 runs to 17 residues. CDR3 protein: CASSKSHSQGNNQPQHF. In nucleotides, the CDR3 is TGTGCCAGCTCAAAGTCGCATTCGCAGGGAAACAATCAGCCCCAGCATTTT.

The rearrangement uses TRBV30 and TRBJ2-2; D might be TRBD1 (6 bases). Germline assignment: CDR1 GTSNPN and CDR2 SVGIG (reference sequence). Trimming left V 1 base short and J 0 bases short, with 27 bases between. CDR3 length: 21 residues. The CDR3 protein is CAWSGFNTYRAANPNTGELFF. In DNA form, the CDR3 reads TGTGCCTGGAGTGGTTTTAACACCTACAGGGCAGCAAATCCGAACACCGGGGAGCTGTTTTTT.

The rearrangement uses TRBV10-1 and TRBJ2-2; TRBD2 might be the D (5 bases). The germline V gene encodes CDR1 WNHNN and CDR2 SYGVQD (reference sequence). The CDR3 runs to 15 residues. Trimming took 4 bases from V and 0 from J, leaving 9 bases between them. The CDR3 coding sequence is TGCGCCAGCAGTGCATCAGCGGCGAACACCGGGGAGCTGTTTTTT. It yields the protein CASSASAANTGELFF.

V gene TRBV27 combines with J gene TRBJ2-2; 8 bases match TRBD2. The CDR3 covers 15 residues. Germline assignment: CDR1 MNHEY and CDR2 SMNVEV (reference sequence). The V segment lost 2 bases and the J segment 4 bases; nucleotides outside the gene matches: 3. The CDR3: CASSLAGGITGELFF. The CDR3 DNA is TGTGCCAGCAGTTTAGCGGGGGGAATCACCGGGGAGCTGTTTTTT.

This clone was recorded only once. The chain links TRBV6-1 to TRBJ2-1, with D uncertain. Trimming stripped 0 bases from V and 4 bases from J, with 1 base between. Looked up from germline, CDR1 is MNHNS and CDR2 is SASEGT. This CDR3 is 12 amino acids long. The CDR3 protein is CASSEAYNEQFF. CDR3 nucleotides: TGTGCCAGCAGTGAAGCATACAATGAGCAGTTCTTC.

The chain's CDR3 is CASSQTRDLDNEQFF. The CDR3 region has the DNA TGTGCCAGCAGCCAAACCAGGGACCTTGACAATGAGCAGTTCTTC. The chain links TRBV7-9 to TRBJ2-1; D is perhaps TRBD1 or TRBD2 (5 bases each). V lost 5 bases and J lost 5, with 16 bases in between. This CDR3 region has 15 residues. CDR1 and CDR2 (germline): SEHNR, FQNEAQ (reference sequence).

This clone was counted once. V and J are TRBV30 and TRBJ1-4; 7 bases are shared with TRBD1. J was trimmed by 5 bases and V by 0 bases; bases with no gene match: 3. CDR1 GTSNPN and CDR2 SVGIG come from the germline V gene (reference sequence). The CDR3 loop spans 14 amino acids. The DNA of the CDR3 is TGTGCCTGGAGTGTGGCAGGGGGAAATGAAAAACTGTTTTTT. Translation gives CAWSVAGGNEKLFF.

This clone was observed a few times. V is TRBV7-9 and J is TRBJ1-1; no firm D call. This CDR3 contains 16 residues. CDR1 SEHNR and CDR2 FQNEAQ come from the germline V gene (reference sequence). With 1 base removed from V and 1 base from J, the gap between germline ends came to 13 bases. The CDR3 reads CASSLGSGPPNTEAFF. CDR3 in DNA: TGTGCCAGCAGCTTAGGTTCAGGCCCACCGAACACTGAAGCTTTCTTT.

The CDR3 loop reads CASSVVSGSSYNEQFF. Written as DNA, the CDR3 is TGTGCCAGCAGCGTAGTGAGTGGGAGCTCCTACAATGAGCAGTTCTTC. This sequence joins TRBV9 and TRBJ2-1; TRBD2 might be the D (5 bases). The CDR3 length is 16 residues. V was clipped by 0 bases and J by 0 bases, with 10 bases between them. Per the germline V gene, CDR1 is SGDLS and CDR2 is YYNGEE.

V and J are TRBV2 and TRBJ2-2; 7 bases map to TRBD1. The CDR3 has 14 amino acids. Per germline, CDR1 SNHLY and CDR2 FYNNEI. With 10 bases clipped from V and 5 bases from J, the junction kept 10 bases outside the gene matches. For the CDR3, the DNA is TGTGCCAACTCCGGGACAGACTTTACCGGGGAGCTGTTTTTT. Its translation: CANSGTDFTGELFF.

The chain has TRBV2 and TRBJ2-1; possible D gene TRBD2, 5 bases. Looked up from germline, CDR1 is SNHLY and CDR2 is FYNNEI. The CDR3 is 14 amino acids. V lost 7 bases and J lost 6, with 16 bases in between. CDR3 in DNA: TGTGCCAGCATTTGGACTTTTCTTCGCAATGAGCAGTTCTTC. It specifies CASIWTFLRNEQFF.

V gene TRBV27 combines with J gene TRBJ2-2; D is undetermined. Between the trimmed V and J ends, which lost 3 bases and 4 bases, there was a span of 9 bases. The CDR3 has 14 amino acids. CDR1 and CDR2 (germline): MNHEY, SMNVEV (reference sequence). Here the CDR3 DNA reads TGTGCCAGCAGTTTTACAGACTCCACCGGGGAGCTGTTTTTT. This encodes CASSFTDSTGELFF.

The CDR3 DNA follows: TGTGCCAGCACCAAACCGGGACAGGGACGTAACTATGGCTACACCTTC. As protein: CASTKPGQGRNYGYTF. The chain uses TRBV28 and TRBJ1-2; 9 bases align to TRBD1. V gave up 7 bases and J gave up 1 base; unmatched junction bases: 10. The CDR3 loop spans 16 amino acids. Germline loops: CDR1 MDHEN, CDR2 SYDVKM.

This clone was detected once. The chain couples TRBV25-1 to TRBJ1-4; 7 positions agree with TRBD1. V was pared by 5 bases and J by 10 bases, with 4 bases of the junction left unmatched. CDR3 length equals 12 residues. The germline V gene has CDR1 MGHDK and CDR2 SYGVNS. CDR3 protein: CASSTQGVKLFF. In DNA form, the CDR3 reads TGTGCCAGCAGTACCCAGGGGGTAAAACTGTTTTTT.

In this sample, this clone turned up once. The chain employs TRBV15 and TRBJ2-7; D remains ambiguous. The CDR3 has 13 amino acids. From germline, CDR1 is LNHNV and CDR2 YYDKDF (reference sequence). Trimming removed 0 bases from V and 6 bases from J, with 9 bases in between. The CDR3 protein is CATSRDQEGEQYF. CDR3 DNA sequence: TGTGCCACCAGCAGAGATCAGGAAGGCGAGCAGTACTTC.

The chain is built from TRBV4-1 and TRBJ2-5; the D is unclear. Germline V CDR1 and CDR2: MGHRA, YSYEKL. This CDR3 is built from 14 residues. The germline V and J ends were trimmed by 1 base and 2 bases, with 8 bases remaining between them. Here the CDR3 DNA reads TGCGCCAGCAGCCAAGTTACAACACAAGAGACCCAGTACTTC. Protein product: CASSQVTTQETQYF.

The rearrangement uses TRBV30 and TRBJ2-7; the D call may be TRBD1 or TRBD2 (6 bases each). Trimming cost V 4 bases and J 6 bases, with 10 bases left between them. This CDR3 region has 11 residues. The germline V gene encodes CDR1 GTSNPN and CDR2 SVGIG (reference sequence). The CDR3 DNA reads TGTGCCTGGAATGGAGGGGGCGAGCAGTACTTC. Its translation: CAWNGGGEQYF.